This entry concerns a single T cell receptor (beta chain). This clone appeared once. Its antigen is currently not known. The sample holds no much larger clone one base away, and base qualities are not on file. This entry comes from a study of CD8 T cell repertoires and HIV-1 epitope variants (dated by TCRdb to the early 2020s). Notes on the research overall: In separate culture wells, T cells were stimulated with each of twenty-five peptides that represented autologous and known Gag and Nef epitope variants. Control conditions included a CMV, EBV and flu peptide pool, the Ebola AY9 epitope as negative control, and a no-peptide well. A 1M T cell aliquot was kept as an uncultured baseline condition, separate from the 83 T cell cultures. The epitopes tested were three Gag epitope families plus Nef HW9 and YT9. T cells were enriched with the EasySep Human T Cell Enrichment Kit and co-cultured with equal numbers of autologous T cell-negative cells as antigen-presenting cells. A total of 83 T cell cultures were run, with each culture condition done in triplicate except for one peptide, which was done in duplicate. The cultures were grown for approximately 9 days in IMDM with gentamicin, and half of the media was changed on days 3 and 7 with IL-2, IL-7 and IL-15 added.

The germline V gene gives CDR1 as SGHTS and CDR2 as YDEGEE. Spanning cysteine to phenylalanine, the CDR3 consists of 16 amino acids. The retained sequence is limited to the CDR3, 48 bases, with the frame set at the first base. From V the trimming removes 0 bases and from J it removes 5 bases, while the gene matches leave 6 bases of the junction unaccounted for. The EasySep Human CD8+ T Cell Enrichment Kit was used on day 10 to isolate CD8+ T cells from every culture. Results the study describes overall, beyond this receptor: Eight or nine antigen-specific TCR beta clonotypes were identified, and five or six of them appeared cross-reactive for autologous or known escape epitope variants. The assay could identify only TCR beta chains and pointed to proliferation in response to antigen, not to T cell function or cytokine profile. The Nef KF9 family was recognized by five clonotypes and the HW9 family by one, and no responses to the TAALDMSHF plasma variant were observed.

The immunoSEQ platform was used to sequence TCR beta CDR3 regions at survey depth. The QIAamp DNA micro kit was used to extract genomic DNA from every cultured and uncultured CD8+ T cell population. In the authors' own workflow: Any sample with under 5,000 productive reads was excluded, and this exclusion removed about 6.5% of the roughly 75 cultures stimulated with HIV peptides. Sequences were trimmed to CDR3 by a MANAFEST web app, and nonproductive sequences, CDR3s under 5 amino acids, and sequences not starting with C or ending with F/W were removed. Antigen-specific clonotypes had to expand in at least 2 of 3 replicates versus no-peptide control at FDR 0.01, only within one epitope family. In addition, a specific clonotype needed a frequency at least fivefold higher than in wells stimulated with peptides from other epitope families. TCRdb mirrors the immuneACCESS table, restricted to in-frame sequences. Some clones are absent from its copies; in checked studies, under half trace to an unresolved V gene, and the reason for the others is unknown. V and J calls and clone size come straight from that table; D and trimming were deduced from the DNA. The sample table lists 4,000 to 5,000 clones, about 67% of them with a count of one. The ten most abundant clones make up about 44% of the sample.

Rearrangement joined TRBV5-8 to TRBJ2-3; the central 10 bases match TRBD2. The specimen was cultured CD8+ T cells derived from PBMCs. This sequence originates from a male donor with HIV. The DNA sequence is TGTGCCAGCAGCTTGGGGGCTAGCGGGAGTAGAGATACGCAGTATTTT. Its translation is CASSLGASGSRDTQYF.